These T cell receptor beta chains were read from a single sample in a study of beta chain features in type 1 diabetes. Assay: immunoSEQ multiplex PCR; the TCRdb copy retains only in-frame clones and omits some. This table holds about 160,000 clones, more than 60% found once. Material for sequencing was naive CD4+ T cells from blood. The receptors stem from a man under 40 with type 1 diabetes. CDR3s leave out the opening cysteine and the closing phenylalanine or tryptophan.

J | V | CDR3
TRBJ1-2 | TRBV29-1 | SVGVRFNYGYT
TRBJ2-1 | TRBV29-1 | SVGAASGSYNEQF
TRBJ2-4 | TRBV18 | ASSMNQKNIQY
TRBJ1-2 | TRBV7-2 | ASSLRDFNYGYT
TRBJ2-1 | TRBV29-1 | SALSGTGDNEQF
TRBJ1-4 | TRBV27 | ASSRQGVATNEKLF
TRBJ1-5 | TRBV7-9 | ASSSQDQPQH
TRBJ2-5 | TRBV2 | ASGQEQETQY
TRBJ2-5 | TRBV5-1 | ASSLGLARQTQY
TRBJ2-3 | TRBV19 | ASSLRGPDTQY
TRBJ2-1 | TRBV7-2 | ASSATGTSGGNEQF
TRBJ2-1 | TRBV4-3 | ASSQAARQYNEQF
TRBJ2-5 | TRBV29-1 | SARGGRETQY
TRBJ1-6 | TRBV7-2 | ASSLGQFNSPLH
TRBJ2-3 | TRBV9 | ASSTGTGGTDTQY
TRBJ2-7 | TRBV9 | ASSVSGTSSYEQY
TRBJ2-3 | TRBV29-1 | SVQQGTWGDTQY
TRBJ1-2 | TRBV7-9 | ASTFDRVSYGYT
TRBJ1-1 | TRBV4-3 | ASSRRHMNTEAF
TRBJ2-1 | TRBV7-2 | ASSSRSEGPPF
TRBJ1-1 | TRBV25-1 | ASSATGGTEAF
TRBJ2-5 | TRBV7-9 | ASSLGLAMETQY
TRBJ2-7 | TRBV7-9 | ASSLGMGRDLWAYEQY
TRBJ1-6 | TRBV4-3 | ASSQEAGSSPLH
TRBJ2-5 | TRBV9 | ASSVAKSTSQTQY
TRBJ2-1 | TRBV7-2 | ASSPQFYEQF